This entry lists 6 T cell receptor beta chains sequenced from one sample in a study of Graves' ophthalmopathy and Graves' hyperthyroidism. The authors amplified TCR beta CDR3 regions from RNA transcripts. Investigators did first-round RT-PCR with HTBI primers, then second-round multiplex PCR. TCRdb reprocessed the multiplex PCR reads via MiXCR and lists one record per CDR3 protein. The sample yields 900,000 to 1,200,000 distinct CDR3 sequences, less than 45% seen once. Material: peripheral blood or thyroid tissue (not recorded which). Receptor source: an adult man with Graves' hyperthyroidism.

The chain combines TRBV25-1 with TRBJ2-7; D is undetermined. V gave up 3 bases and J gave up 0 bases, with 9 bases separating them. The CDR3 runs to 14 residues. Germline assignment: CDR1 MGHDK and CDR2 SYGVNS. The CDR3 nucleotides read TGTGCCAGCAGTGACAAGAGTTTCTCCTACGAGCAGTACTTC. Encoded protein: CASSDKSFSYEQYF.

This clonotype was picked up many times. The rearrangement joins TRBV12-3 or TRBV12-4 to TRBJ1-2, with TRBD1 identical over 8 bases. The CDR3 consists of 14 residues. J was trimmed by 8 bases and V by 1 base; bases with no gene match: 6. DNA of the CDR3: TGTGCCAGCAGTTTAGGACAGGGGACGGCCGGCTACACCTTC. Its translation: CASSLGQGTAGYTF.

This clonotype turned up a few times. V and J are TRBV7-9 and TRBJ2-5, with 10 nucleotides matching TRBD1. The CDR3 loop spans 16 amino acids. CDR1 is SEHNR, CDR2 FQNEAQ, per germline (reference sequence). Trimming at V came to 8 bases and at J to 1 base, leaving 10 bases not matched to a gene. Written as DNA, the CDR3 is TGTGCCAGCTCACCACGGACAGGGGGTCCCCAAGAGACCCAGTACTTC. As protein: CASSPRTGGPQETQYF.

This clonotype has just a few counts. The V call is TRBV6-6, the J call TRBJ2-5; the D gene could be TRBD1 or TRBD2 (5 bases each). V shed 2 bases and J shed 3 bases, with 10 bases lying between them. CDR1 and CDR2 from the germline V gene are MNHNY and SVGAGI (reference sequence). This CDR3 contains 14 residues. CDR3 residues: CASSYRGAEETQYF. CDR3 coding DNA: TGTGCCAGCAGTTACCGGGGCGCGGAAGAGACCCAGTACTTC.

Comment on this clonotype: Sequence at one end of the junction differs from germline and may be a read error. The chain employs TRBV7-9 and TRBJ2-5; weak D call: TRBD2 (5 bases). CDR1 and CDR2 from the germline V gene are SEHNR and FQNEAQ (reference sequence). This CDR3 is 13 amino acids long. The CDR3 sequence is CAISPGRLETQYF. In nucleotides, the CDR3 is TGTGCCATCAGCCCGGGAAGACTAGAGACCCAGTACTTC.

This clonotype was counted many times. CDR3 nucleotide sequence: TGCGCCAGCAGCTTGCCTGAGGAGACCCAGTACTTC. Translation: CASSLPEETQYF. The V gene is TRBV5-1, the J gene TRBJ2-5; D gene ambiguous. The V end was cut by 1 base, the J end by 5 bases, with 6 bases between. The CDR3 is 12 residues long. Germline assignment: CDR1 SGHRS and CDR2 YFSETQ.